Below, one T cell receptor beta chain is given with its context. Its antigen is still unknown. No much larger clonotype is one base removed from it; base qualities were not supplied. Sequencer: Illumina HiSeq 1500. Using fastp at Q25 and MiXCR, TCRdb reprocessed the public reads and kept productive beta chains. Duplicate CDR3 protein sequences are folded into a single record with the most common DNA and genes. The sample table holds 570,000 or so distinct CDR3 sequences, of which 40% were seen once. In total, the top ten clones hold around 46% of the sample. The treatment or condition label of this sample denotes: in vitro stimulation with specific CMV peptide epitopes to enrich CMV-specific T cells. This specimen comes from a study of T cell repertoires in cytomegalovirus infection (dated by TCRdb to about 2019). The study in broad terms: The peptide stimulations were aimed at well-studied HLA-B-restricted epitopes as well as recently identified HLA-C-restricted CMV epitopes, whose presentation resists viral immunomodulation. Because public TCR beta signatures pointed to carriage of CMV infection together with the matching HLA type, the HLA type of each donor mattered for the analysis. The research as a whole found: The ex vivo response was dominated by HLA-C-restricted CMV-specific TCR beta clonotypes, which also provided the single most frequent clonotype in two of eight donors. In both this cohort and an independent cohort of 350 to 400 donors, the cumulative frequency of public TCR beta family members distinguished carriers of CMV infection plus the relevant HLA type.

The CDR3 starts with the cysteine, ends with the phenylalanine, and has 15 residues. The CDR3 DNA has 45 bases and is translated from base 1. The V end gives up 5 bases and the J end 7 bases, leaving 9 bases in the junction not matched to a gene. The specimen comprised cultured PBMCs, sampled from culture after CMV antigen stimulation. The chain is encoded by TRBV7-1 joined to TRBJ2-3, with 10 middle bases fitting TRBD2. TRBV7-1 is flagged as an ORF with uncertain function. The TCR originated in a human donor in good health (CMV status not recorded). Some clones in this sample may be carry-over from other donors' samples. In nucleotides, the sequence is TGTGCCAGCAGCCCAATAGCGGGAGGCTCTAATACGCAGTATTTT. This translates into CASSPIAGGSNTQYF.